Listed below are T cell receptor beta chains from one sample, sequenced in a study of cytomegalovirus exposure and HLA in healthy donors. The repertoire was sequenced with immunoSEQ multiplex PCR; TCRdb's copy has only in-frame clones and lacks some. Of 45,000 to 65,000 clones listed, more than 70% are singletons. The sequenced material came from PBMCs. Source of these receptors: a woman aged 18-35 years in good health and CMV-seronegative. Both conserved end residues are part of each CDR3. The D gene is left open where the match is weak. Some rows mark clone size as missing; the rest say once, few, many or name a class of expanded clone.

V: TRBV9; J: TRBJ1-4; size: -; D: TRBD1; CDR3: CASSGGLGALGKKLFF; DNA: TGTGCCAGCTCAGGGGGTTTGGGGGCGCTCGGAAAGAAACTGTTTTTT
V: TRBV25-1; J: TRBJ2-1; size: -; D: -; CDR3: CASSVRVNEQFF; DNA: TGTGCCAGCAGCGTGCGGGTCAATGAGCAGTTCTTC
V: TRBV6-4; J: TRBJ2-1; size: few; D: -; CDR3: CASSDSTNNEQFF; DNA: TGTGCCAGCAGTGACTCGACTAACAATGAGCAGTTCTTC
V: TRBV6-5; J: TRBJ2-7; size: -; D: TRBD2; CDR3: CASSRLAGGGYEQYF; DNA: TGTGCCAGCAGCCGACTAGCGGGAGGCGGGTACGAGCAGTACTTC
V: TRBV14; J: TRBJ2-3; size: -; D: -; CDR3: CASSQEFRTADTQYF; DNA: TGTGCCAGCAGCCAAGAGTTCAGGACTGCAGATACGCAGTATTTT
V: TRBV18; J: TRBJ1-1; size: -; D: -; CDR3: CASSPFEAEGTEAFF; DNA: TGTGCCAGCTCACCATTCGAGGCCGAGGGCACTGAAGCTTTCTTT
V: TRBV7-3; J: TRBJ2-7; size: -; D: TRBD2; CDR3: CASSRMGTSSSYEQYF; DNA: TGTGCCAGCAGTCGGATGGGGACTAGCTCGTCCTACGAGCAGTACTTC
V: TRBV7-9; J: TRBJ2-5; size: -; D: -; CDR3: CASSLVLGKETQYF; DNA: TGTGCCAGCAGCTTAGTCCTGGGCAAAGAGACCCAGTACTTC
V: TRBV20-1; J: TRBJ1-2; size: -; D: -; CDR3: CSVRGGYTF; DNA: TGCAGTGTCCGGGGGGGCTACACCTTC
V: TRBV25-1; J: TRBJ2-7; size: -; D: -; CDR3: CASSEVGLSDEQYF; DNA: TGTGCCAGCAGTGAAGTGGGACTTAGCGACGAGCAGTACTTC
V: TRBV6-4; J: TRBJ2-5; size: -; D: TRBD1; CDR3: CASSEGQGQQETQYF; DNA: TGTGCCAGCAGTGAAGGACAGGGGCAACAAGAGACCCAGTACTTC
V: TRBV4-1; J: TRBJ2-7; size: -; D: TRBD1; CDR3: CASRGHRGSGYEQYF; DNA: TGCGCCAGCAGGGGACACAGGGGATCAGGGTACGAGCAGTACTTC
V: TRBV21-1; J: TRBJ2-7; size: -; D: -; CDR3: CASSKPQRKGPYEQYF; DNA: TGTGCCAGCAGCAAACCCCAGAGGAAGGGGCCATACGAGCAGTACTTC
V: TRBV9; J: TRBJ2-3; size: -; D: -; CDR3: CASSVANPGLNTDTQYF; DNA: TGTGCCAGCAGCGTAGCAAATCCCGGTCTAAACACAGATACGCAGTATTTT
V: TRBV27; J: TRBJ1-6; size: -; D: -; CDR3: CASSRLERNSPLHF; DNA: TGTGCCAGCAGCCGACTGGAGAGGAATTCACCCCTCCACTTT
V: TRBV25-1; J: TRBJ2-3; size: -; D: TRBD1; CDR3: CASSIGTGESDTQYF; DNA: TGTGCCAGCAGCATCGGGACAGGGGAGTCAGATACGCAGTATTTT
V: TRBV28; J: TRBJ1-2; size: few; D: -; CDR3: CASSLDSVYGYTF; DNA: TGTGCCAGCAGTTTGGACAGCGTCTATGGCTACACCTTC
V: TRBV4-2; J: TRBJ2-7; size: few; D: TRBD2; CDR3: CASSQGGVFYEQYF; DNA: TGTGCCAGCAGCCAGGGGGGGGTATTCTACGAGCAGTACTTC
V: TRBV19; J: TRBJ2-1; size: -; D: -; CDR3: CASSIDAKRIYNEQFF; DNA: TGTGCCAGTAGTATAGATGCCAAGCGGATCTACAATGAGCAGTTCTTC
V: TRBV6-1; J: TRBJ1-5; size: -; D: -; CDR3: CASSEPNGREYQPRHF; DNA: TGTGCCAGCAGTGAACCAAACGGCCGGGAATACCAGCCCCGGCATTTT
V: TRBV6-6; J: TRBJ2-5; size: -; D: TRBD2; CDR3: CASRESGGPETQYF; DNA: TGTGCCAGCAGAGAGAGCGGGGGGCCAGAGACCCAGTACTTC
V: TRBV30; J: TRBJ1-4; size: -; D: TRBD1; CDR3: CAWSRRQGTTNEKLFF; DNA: TGTGCCTGGAGCCGGAGACAGGGAACAACTAATGAAAAACTGTTTTTT
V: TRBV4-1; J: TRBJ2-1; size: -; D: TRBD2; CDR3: CASSQGQLAGYNEQFF; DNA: TGCGCCAGCAGCCAAGGGCAACTAGCGGGCTACAATGAGCAGTTCTTC
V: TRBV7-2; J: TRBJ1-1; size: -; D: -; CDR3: CASSLGRGNTEAFF; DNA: TGTGCCAGCAGCCTAGGGCGGGGAAACACTGAAGCTTTCTTT
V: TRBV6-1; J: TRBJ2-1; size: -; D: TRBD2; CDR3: CASRPSGRTGEQFF; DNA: TGTGCCAGCAGACCTAGCGGGAGAACGGGTGAGCAGTTCTTC
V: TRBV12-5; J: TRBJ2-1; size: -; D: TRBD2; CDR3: CASGWEGYSEQFF; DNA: TGTGCTAGTGGTTGGGAGGGCTACAGTGAGCAGTTCTTC
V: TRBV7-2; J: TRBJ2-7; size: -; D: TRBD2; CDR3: CASSFLAGGYEQYF; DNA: TGTGCCAGCAGCTTCCTAGCGGGAGGCTACGAGCAGTACTTC
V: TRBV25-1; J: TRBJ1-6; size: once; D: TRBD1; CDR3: CASTHTGENSPLHF; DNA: TGTGCCAGCACCCATACAGGGGAGAATTCACCCCTCCACTTT
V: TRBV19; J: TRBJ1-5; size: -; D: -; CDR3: CASRAGNQPQHF; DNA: TGTGCCAGTAGGGCGGGCAATCAGCCCCAGCATTTT
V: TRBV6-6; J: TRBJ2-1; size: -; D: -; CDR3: CASSYSHYNEQFF; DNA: TGTGCCAGCAGTTACTCACATTACAATGAGCAGTTCTTC
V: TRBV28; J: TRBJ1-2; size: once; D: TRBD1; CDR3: CASSQGGTGTGNFHTF; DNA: TGTGCCAGCAGTCAAGGAGGGACCGGGACAGGGAACTTCCACACCTTC
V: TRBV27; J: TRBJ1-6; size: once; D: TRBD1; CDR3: CASTFGTGKSPLHF; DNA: TGTGCCAGCACCTTCGGGACAGGGAAATCACCCCTCCACTTT
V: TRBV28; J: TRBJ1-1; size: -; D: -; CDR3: CASRRSNTEAFF; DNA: TGTGCCAGCAGGAGGTCGAACACTGAAGCTTTCTTT
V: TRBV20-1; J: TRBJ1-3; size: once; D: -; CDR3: CSARGQNTIYF; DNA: TGCAGTGCTAGAGGGCAAAACACCATATATTTT
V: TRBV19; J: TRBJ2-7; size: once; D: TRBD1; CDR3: CASSKGQGSSYEQYF; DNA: TGTGCCAGTAGTAAGGGACAGGGGAGCTCCTACGAGCAGTACTTC
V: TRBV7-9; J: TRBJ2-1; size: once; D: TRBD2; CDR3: CSSSRLARSSYNEQFF; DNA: TGTTCCAGCAGCCGACTAGCCCGAAGCTCCTACAATGAGCAGTTCTTC
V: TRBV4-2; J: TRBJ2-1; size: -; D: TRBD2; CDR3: CASSRKLPAGASGEQFF; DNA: TGTGCCAGCAGCCGCAAACTCCCAGCGGGAGCGTCCGGTGAGCAGTTCTTC
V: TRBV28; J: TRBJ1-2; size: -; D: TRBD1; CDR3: CASSLWGQGVVGYGYTF; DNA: TGTGCCAGCAGTTTATGGGGACAGGGTGTCGTTGGGTATGGCTACACCTTC
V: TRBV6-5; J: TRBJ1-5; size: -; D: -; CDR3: CASSYSGGAYQPQHF; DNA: TGTGCCAGCAGTTACTCGGGGGGGGCGTATCAGCCCCAGCATTTT
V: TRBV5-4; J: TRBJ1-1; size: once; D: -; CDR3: CASSTPGNTEAFF; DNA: TGTGCCAGCAGCACCCCAGGTAACACTGAAGCTTTCTTT
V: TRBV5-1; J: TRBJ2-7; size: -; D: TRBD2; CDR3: CASSPRWGGYEQYF; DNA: TGCGCCAGCAGTCCACGTTGGGGGGGCTACGAGCAGTACTTC
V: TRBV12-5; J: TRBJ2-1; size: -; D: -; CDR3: CASGLNQYNEQFF; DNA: TGTGCTAGTGGTTTGAATCAGTACAATGAGCAGTTCTTC
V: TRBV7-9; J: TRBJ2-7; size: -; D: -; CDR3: CASSPGPYEQYF; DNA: TGTGCCAGCAGCCCCGGTCCCTACGAGCAGTACTTC
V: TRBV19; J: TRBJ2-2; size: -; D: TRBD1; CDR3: CASRWAGGDTGELFF; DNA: TGTGCCAGTAGGTGGGCAGGGGGCGACACCGGGGAGCTGTTTTTT
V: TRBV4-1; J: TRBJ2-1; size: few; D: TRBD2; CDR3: CASSQDPLAGAYNEQFF; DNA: TGCGCCAGCAGCCAAGACCCACTAGCGGGAGCGTACAATGAGCAGTTCTTC
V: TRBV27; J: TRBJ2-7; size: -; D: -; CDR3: CASRSTIGQYF; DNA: TGTGCCAGCAGGAGCACTATTGGGCAGTACTTC
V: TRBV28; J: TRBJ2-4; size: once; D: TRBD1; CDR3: CASRLDLGGARGIQYF; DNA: TGTGCCAGCAGATTAGATTTAGGGGGCGCAAGGGGCATTCAGTACTTC
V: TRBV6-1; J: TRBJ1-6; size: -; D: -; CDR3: CASSEVEVFGPLHF; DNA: TGTGCCAGCAGTGAAGTAGAGGTGTTTGGACCCCTCCACTTT
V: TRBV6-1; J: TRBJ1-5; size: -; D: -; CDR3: CASSEYRPGSYQPQHF; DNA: TGTGCCAGCAGTGAATATCGCCCAGGGTCTTATCAGCCCCAGCATTTT
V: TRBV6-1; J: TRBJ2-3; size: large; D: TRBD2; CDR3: CASSELSGATDTQYF; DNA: TGTGCCAGCAGTGAACTTAGCGGGGCCACAGATACGCAGTATTTT
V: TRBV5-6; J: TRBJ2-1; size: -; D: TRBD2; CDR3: CASSDRSGGNEQFF; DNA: TGTGCCAGCAGCGATAGATCGGGGGGAAATGAGCAGTTCTTC
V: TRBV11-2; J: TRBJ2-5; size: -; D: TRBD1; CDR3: CASSLERTGGGLGTQYF; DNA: TGTGCCAGCAGCTTAGAGAGGACAGGGGGCGGATTAGGGACCCAGTACTTC
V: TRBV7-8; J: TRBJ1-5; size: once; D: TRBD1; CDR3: CASSLRDREVSQPQHF; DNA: TGTGCCAGCAGCTTAAGGGACAGGGAGGTTAGTCAGCCCCAGCATTTT
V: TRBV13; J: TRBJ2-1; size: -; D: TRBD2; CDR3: CASSFPRGRGSYNEQFF; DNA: TGTGCCAGCAGCTTCCCTCGCGGGAGGGGCTCCTACAATGAGCAGTTCTTC
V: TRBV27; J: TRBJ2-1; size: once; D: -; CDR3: CASSLGDGSPYNEQFF; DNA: TGTGCCAGCAGTTTAGGGGACGGGAGCCCCTACAATGAGCAGTTCTTC
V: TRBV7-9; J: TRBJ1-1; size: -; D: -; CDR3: CASSFRPRRGNTEAFF; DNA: TGTGCCAGCAGCTTTAGGCCCCGGAGGGGGAACACTGAAGCTTTCTTT
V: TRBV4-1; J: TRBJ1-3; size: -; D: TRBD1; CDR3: CASSQDGQGLGNTIYF; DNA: TGCGCCAGCAGCCAAGACGGACAGGGGTTGGGAAACACCATATATTTT
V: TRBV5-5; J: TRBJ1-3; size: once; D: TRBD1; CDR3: CASSLRGQPLSGNTIYF; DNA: TGTGCCAGCAGCTTGAGGGGACAGCCGCTCTCTGGAAACACCATATATTTT
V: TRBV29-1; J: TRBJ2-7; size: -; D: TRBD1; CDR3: CSVEQGAGDEQYF; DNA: TGCAGCGTTGAACAGGGGGCGGGTGACGAGCAGTACTTC